This T cell receptor (beta chain) was captured in a study of blood T cell repertoires in COVID-19. The CDR3 length is 15 residues. This clone occurred a few times. Clones were sequenced by immunoSEQ multiplex PCR, and TCRdb holds only the in-frame ones, with some missing. The table includes 150,000 to 200,000 clones, approximately 88% detected once. The source is a middle-aged woman with COVID-19, enrolled during active disease. The sample was peripheral blood. This chain joins TRBV12-2 and TRBJ2-3; TRBD1 is the table's D call and was not checked against the DNA. TRBV12-2 is given as a pseudogene. CDR3 residues: CASRLMDRGTDTQYF. The CDR3 nucleotides are TGTGCAAGTCGCTTAATGGACAGGGGCACAGATACGCAGTATTTT.